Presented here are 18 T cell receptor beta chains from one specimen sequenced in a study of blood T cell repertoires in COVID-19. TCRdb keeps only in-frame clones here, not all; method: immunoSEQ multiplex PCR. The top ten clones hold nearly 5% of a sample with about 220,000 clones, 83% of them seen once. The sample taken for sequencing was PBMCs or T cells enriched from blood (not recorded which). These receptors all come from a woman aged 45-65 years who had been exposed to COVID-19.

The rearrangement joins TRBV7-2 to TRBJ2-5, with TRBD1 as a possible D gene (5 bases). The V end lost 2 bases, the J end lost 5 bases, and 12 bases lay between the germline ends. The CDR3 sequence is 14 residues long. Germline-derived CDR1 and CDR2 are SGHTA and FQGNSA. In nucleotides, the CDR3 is TGTGCCAGCAGCTTACAGGGTTTTGCGGAGACCCAGTACTTC. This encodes CASSLQGFAETQYF.

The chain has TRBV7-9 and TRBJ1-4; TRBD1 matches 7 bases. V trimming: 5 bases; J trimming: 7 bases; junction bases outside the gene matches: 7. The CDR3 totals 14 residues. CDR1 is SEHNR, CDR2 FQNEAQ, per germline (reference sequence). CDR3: CASSRQGSGEKLFF. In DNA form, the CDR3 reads TGTGCCAGCAGCCGACAGGGCAGCGGTGAAAAACTGTTTTTT.

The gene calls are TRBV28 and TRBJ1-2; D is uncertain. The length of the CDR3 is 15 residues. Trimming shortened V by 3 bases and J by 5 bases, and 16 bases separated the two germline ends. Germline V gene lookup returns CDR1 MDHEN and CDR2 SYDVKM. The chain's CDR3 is CASSFGVGVSYGYTF. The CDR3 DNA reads TGTGCCAGCAGTTTCGGGGTGGGTGTTAGTTATGGCTACACCTTC.

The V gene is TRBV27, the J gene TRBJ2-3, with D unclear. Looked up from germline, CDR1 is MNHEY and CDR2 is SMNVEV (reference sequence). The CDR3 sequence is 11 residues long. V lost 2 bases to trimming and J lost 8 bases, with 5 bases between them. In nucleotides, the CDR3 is TGTGCCAGCAGTTTAGAAGCTACGCAGTATTTT. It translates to CASSLEATQYF.

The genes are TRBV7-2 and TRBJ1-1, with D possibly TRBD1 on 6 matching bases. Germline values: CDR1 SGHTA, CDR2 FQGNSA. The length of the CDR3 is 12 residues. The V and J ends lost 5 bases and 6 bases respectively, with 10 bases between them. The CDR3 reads CASSPRQAEAFF. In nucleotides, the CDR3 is TGTGCCAGCAGCCCCCGACAGGCTGAAGCTTTCTTT.

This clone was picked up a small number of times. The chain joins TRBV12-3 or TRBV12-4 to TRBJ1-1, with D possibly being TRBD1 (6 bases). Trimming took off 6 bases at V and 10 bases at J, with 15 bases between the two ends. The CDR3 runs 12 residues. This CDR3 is CASSLNRDAAFF. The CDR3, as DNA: TGTGCCAGCAGCCTAAACAGGGATGCAGCTTTCTTT.

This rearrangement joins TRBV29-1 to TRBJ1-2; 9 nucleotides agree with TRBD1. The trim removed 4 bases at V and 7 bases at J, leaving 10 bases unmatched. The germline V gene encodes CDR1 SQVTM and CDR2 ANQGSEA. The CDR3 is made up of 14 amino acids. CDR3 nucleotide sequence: TGCAGCGTTGCAAGGACAGGGGTCCTGTTTGGCTACACCTTC. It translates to CSVARTGVLFGYTF.

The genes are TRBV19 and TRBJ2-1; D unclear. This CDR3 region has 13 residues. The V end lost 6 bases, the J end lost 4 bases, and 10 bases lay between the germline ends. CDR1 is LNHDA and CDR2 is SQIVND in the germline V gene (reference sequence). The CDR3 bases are TGTGCCAGTAGAGACCGGAGTTACAATGAGCAGTTCTTC. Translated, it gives CASRDRSYNEQFF.

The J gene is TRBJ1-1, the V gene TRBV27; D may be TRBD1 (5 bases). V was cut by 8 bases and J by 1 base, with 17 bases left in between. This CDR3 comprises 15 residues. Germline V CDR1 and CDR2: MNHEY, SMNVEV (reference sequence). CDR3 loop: CASGARVKGNTEAFF. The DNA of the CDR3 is TGTGCCAGCGGGGCCAGGGTAAAGGGGAACACTGAAGCTTTCTTT.

The CDR3 DNA is TGTGCCAGCAGCTTGGGATCAGGGAACATTCAGTACTTC. This translates into CASSLGSGNIQYF. The rearrangement joins TRBV5-6 to TRBJ2-4; maybe TRBD1 (5 bases). V was clipped by 0 bases and J by 7 bases, with 8 bases between them. Germline assignment: CDR1 SGHDT and CDR2 YYEEEE. The CDR3 runs to 13 residues.

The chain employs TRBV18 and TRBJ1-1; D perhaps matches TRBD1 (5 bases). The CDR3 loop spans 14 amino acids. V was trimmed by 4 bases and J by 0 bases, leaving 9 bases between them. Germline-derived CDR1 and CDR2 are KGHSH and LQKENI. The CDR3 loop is CASSRQQVNTEAFF. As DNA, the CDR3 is TGTGCCAGCTCACGACAGCAGGTGAACACTGAAGCTTTCTTT. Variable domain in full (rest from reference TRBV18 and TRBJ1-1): NAGVMQNPRHLVRRRGQEARLRCSPMKGHSHVYWYRQLPEEGLKFMVYLQKENIIDESGMPKERFSAEFPKEGPSILRIQQVVRGDSAAYFCASSRQQVNTEAFFGQGTRLTVV.

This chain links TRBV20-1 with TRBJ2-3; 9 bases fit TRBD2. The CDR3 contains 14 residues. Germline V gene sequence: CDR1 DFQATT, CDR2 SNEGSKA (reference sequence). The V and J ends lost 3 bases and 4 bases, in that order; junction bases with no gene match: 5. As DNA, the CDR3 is TGCAGTGCTAGTGTCCTAGCGGGGTCAGATACGCAGTATTTT. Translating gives CSASVLAGSDTQYF.

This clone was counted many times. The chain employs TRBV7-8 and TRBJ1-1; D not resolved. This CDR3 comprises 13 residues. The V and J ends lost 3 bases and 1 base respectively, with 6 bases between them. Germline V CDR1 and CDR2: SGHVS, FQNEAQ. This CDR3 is CASSLAGNTEAFF. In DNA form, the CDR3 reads TGTGCCAGCAGCTTGGCAGGGAACACTGAAGCTTTCTTT.

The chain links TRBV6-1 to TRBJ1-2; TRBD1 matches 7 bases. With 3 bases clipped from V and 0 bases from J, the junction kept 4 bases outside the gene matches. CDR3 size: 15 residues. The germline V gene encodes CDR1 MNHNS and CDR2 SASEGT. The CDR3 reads CASSERGQSNYGYTF. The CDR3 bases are TGTGCCAGCAGTGAGCGGGGACAGTCTAACTATGGCTACACCTTC.

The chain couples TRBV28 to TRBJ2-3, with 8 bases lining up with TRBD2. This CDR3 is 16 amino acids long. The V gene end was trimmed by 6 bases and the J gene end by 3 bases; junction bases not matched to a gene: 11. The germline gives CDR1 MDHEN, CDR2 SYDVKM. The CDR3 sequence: CASSARVLAGTDTQYF. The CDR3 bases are TGTGCCAGCAGCGCGCGGGTGTTAGCGGGGACAGATACGCAGTATTTT.

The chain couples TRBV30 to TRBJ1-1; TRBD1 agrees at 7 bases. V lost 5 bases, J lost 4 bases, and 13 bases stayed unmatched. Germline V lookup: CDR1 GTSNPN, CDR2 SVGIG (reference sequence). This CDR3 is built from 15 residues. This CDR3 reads CAWATKTGPSTEAFF. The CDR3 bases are TGTGCCTGGGCGACGAAGACAGGGCCTAGCACTGAAGCTTTCTTT.

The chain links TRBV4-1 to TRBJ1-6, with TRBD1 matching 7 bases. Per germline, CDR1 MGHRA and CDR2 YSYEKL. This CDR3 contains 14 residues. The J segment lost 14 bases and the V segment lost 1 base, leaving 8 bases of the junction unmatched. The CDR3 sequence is CASSQVQGSGALHF. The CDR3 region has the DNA TGCGCCAGCAGCCAAGTACAGGGGAGTGGGGCCCTCCACTTT.

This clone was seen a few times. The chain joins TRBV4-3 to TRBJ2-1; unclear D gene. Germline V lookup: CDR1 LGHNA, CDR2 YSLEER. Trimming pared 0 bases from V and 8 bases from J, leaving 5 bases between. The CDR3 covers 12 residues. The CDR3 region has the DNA TGCGCCAGCAGCCAAGATCAGTATGAGCAGTTCTTC. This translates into CASSQDQYEQFF.